Sequencing of this T cell receptor beta chain was carried out in a study of T cell repertoires in cytomegalovirus infection. This clonotype has only a few counts. Its target is not known. TCRdb processed the reads anew with MiXCR; each CDR3 protein has one entry. The repertoire consists of around 710,000 distinct CDR3 sequences, with roughly 28% occurring once and the leading ten covering roughly 14%. Germline V gene lookup returns CDR1 LNHNV and CDR2 YYDKDF (reference sequence). V was trimmed by 0 bases and J by 2 bases, leaving 11 bases between them. The CDR3 length is 16 residues. This sequence joins TRBV15 and TRBJ2-1, with a weak D call TRBD2 (7 bases). Material: cultured CD8+ T cells from PBMCs, obtained from culture after CMV antigen stimulation. The source is a human donor in good health (CMV status not recorded). Some clones in this sample may be carry-over from other donors' samples. The CDR3 here is CATSRDRGGTYNEQFF. CDR3 nucleotide sequence: TGTGCCACCAGCAGAGATAGGGGGGGAACCTACAATGAGCAGTTCTTC.